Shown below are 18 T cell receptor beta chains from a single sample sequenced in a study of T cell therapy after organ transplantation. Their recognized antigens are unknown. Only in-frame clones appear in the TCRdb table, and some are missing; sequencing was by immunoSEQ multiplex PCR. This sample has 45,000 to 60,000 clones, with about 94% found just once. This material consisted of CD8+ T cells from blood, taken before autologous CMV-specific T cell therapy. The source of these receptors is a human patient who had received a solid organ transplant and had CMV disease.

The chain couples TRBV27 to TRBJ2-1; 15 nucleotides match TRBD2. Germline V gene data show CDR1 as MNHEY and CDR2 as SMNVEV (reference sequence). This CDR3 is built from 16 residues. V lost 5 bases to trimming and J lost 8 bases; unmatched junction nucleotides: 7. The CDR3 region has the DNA TGTGCCAGCAGTAAGGAGAGGACTAGCGGGAGGGATGAGCAGTTCTTC. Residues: CASSKERTSGRDEQFF.

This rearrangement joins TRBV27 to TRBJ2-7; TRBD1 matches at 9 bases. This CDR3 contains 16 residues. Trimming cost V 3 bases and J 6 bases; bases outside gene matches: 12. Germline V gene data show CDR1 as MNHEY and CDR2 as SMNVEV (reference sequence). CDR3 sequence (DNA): TGTGCCAGCAGTTTCCTCCTGGGACAGGGAGTTAGCGAGCAGTACTTC. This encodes CASSFLLGQGVSEQYF.

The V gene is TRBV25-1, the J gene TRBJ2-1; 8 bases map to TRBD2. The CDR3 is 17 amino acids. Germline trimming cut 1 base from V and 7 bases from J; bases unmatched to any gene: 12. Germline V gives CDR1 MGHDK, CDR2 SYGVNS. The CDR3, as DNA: TGTGCCAGCAGTGAATTAACGGGGGGGGAGTATAGAAATGAGCAGTTCTTC. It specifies CASSELTGGEYRNEQFF.

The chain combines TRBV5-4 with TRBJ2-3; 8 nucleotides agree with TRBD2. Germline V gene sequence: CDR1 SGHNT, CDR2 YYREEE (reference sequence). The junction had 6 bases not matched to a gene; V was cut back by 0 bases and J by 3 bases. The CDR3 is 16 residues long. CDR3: CASSLVAGGATDTQYF. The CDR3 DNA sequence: TGTGCCAGCAGCTTGGTTGCCGGGGGGGCAACAGATACGCAGTATTTT.

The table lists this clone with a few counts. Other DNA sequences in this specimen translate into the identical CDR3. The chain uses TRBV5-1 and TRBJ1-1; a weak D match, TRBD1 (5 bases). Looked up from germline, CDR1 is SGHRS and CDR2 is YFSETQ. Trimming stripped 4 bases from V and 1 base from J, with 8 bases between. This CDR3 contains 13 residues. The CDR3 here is CASSPGQNTEAFF. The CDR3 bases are TGCGCCAGCAGCCCCGGACAGAACACTGAAGCTTTCTTT.

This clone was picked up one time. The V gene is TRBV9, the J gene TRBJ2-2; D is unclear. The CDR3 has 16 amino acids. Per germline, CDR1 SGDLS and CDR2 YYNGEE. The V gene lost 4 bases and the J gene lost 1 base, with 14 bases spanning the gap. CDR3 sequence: CASSQDRGRNTGELFF. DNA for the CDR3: TGTGCCAGCAGCCAGGACCGCGGACGGAACACCGGGGAGCTGTTTTTT.

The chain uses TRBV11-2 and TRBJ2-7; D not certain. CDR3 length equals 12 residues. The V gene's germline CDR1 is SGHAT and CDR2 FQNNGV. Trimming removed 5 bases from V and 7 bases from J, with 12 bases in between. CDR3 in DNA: TGTGCCAGCAGCCACCCCTTGGGTGAGCAGTACTTC. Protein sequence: CASSHPLGEQYF.

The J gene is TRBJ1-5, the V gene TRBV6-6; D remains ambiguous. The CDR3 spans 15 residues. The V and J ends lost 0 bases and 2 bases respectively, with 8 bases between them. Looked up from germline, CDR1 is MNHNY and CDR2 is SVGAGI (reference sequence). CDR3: CASSYSPAGNQPQHF. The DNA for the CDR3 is TGTGCCAGCAGTTACTCCCCAGCGGGCAATCAGCCCCAGCATTTT.

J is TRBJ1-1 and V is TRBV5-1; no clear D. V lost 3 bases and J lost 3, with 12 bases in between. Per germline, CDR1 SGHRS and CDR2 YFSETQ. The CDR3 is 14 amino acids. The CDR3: CASSSKGPYTEAFF. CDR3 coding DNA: TGCGCCAGCAGCTCGAAAGGACCATACACTGAAGCTTTCTTT. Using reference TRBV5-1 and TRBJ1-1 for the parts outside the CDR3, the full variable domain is KAGVTQTPRYLIKTRGQQVTLSCSPISGHRSVSWYQQTPGQGLQFLFEYFSETQRNKGNFPGRFSGRQFSNSRSEMNVSTLELGDSALYLCASSSKGPYTEAFFGQGTRLTVV.

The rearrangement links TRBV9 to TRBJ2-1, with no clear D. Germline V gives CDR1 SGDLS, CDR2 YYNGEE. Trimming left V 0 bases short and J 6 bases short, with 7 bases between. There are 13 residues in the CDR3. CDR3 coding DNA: TGTGCCAGCAGCGTAGGATTTTCCAATGAGCAGTTCTTC. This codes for CASSVGFSNEQFF.

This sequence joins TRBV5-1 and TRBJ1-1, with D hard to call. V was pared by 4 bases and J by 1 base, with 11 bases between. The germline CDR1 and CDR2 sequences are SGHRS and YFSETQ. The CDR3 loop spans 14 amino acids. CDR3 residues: CASSLYMGNTEAFF. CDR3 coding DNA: TGCGCCAGCAGCCTTTACATGGGGAACACTGAAGCTTTCTTT.

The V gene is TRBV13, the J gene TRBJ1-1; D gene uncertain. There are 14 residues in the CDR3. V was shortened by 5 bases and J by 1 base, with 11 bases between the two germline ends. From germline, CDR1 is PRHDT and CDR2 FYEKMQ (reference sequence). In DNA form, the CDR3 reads TGTGCCAGCAGCGCCCTCGACTGGAACACTGAAGCTTTCTTT. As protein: CASSALDWNTEAFF.

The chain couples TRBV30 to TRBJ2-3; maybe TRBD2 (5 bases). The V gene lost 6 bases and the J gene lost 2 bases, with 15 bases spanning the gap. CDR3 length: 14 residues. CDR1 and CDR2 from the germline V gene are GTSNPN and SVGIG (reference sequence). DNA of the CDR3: TGTGCCTGCTTAGGCCTAGCCCACACAGATACGCAGTATTTT. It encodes CACLGLAHTDTQYF.

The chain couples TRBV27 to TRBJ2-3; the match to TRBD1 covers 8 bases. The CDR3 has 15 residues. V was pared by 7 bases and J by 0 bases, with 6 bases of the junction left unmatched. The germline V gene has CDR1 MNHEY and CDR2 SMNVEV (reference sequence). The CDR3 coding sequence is TGTGCCAGCACCCTGACAGGGGCCAGCACAGATACGCAGTATTTT. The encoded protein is CASTLTGASTDTQYF.

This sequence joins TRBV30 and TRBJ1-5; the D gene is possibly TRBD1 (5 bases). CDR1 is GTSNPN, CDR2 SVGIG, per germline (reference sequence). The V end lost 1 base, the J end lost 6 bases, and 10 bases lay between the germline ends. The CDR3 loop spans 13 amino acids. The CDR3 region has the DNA TGTGCCTGGAGTGCAGGGCCCCGTCAGCCCCAGCATTTT. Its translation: CAWSAGPRQPQHF.

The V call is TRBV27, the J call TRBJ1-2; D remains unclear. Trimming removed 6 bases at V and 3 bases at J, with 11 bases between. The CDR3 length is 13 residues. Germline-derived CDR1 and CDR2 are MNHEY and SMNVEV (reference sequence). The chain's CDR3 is CASSPSTHYGYTF. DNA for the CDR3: TGTGCCAGCAGCCCCTCTACTCACTATGGCTACACCTTC.

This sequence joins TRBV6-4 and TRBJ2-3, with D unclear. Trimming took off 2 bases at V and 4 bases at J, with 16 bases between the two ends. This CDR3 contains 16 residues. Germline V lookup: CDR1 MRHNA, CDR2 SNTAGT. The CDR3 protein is CASSDGVGVEADTQYF. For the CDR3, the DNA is TGTGCCAGCAGTGACGGGGTCGGAGTAGAGGCAGATACGCAGTATTTT.

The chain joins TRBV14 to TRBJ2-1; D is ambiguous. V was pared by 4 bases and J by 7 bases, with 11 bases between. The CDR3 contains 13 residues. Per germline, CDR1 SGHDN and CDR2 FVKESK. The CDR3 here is CASSLVPGNEQFF. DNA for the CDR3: TGTGCCAGCAGCCTTGTTCCCGGTAATGAGCAGTTCTTC.